Listed here are 32 T cell receptor beta chains from one sample, sequenced in a study of patients and donors after allogeneic stem cell transplantation. MiXCR, applied by TCRdb to the RT-PCR reads, yields one record per CDR3 protein. The table lists roughly 200,000 distinct CDR3 sequences, around 40% of them singletons. The specimen sequenced was blood, either unsorted or a sorted T cell fraction (not recorded which). The receptors here all came from a human donor who was either an allogeneic HSCT recipient or a stem cell or donor lymphocyte infusion donor (not recorded which). It is not recorded whose cells these are; they may come from a transplant donor.

V gene TRBV6-1 combines with J gene TRBJ1-6; D is perhaps TRBD1 (6 bases). The CDR3 covers 14 residues. V was shortened by 8 bases and J by 8 bases, with 16 bases between the two germline ends. Germline CDR1 and CDR2: MNHNS and SASEGT. The CDR3 region is CASGPKTGDSPLHF. The CDR3 DNA reads as TGTGCCAGCGGTCCAAAGACAGGAGATTCACCCCTCCACTTT.

The chain employs TRBV3-1 and TRBJ2-7; D is unclear. CDR1 is LGHDT and CDR2 is YNNKEL in the germline V gene (reference sequence). The CDR3 sequence is 15 residues long. Trimming pared 1 base from V and 2 bases from J, leaving 12 bases between. CDR3 nucleotide sequence: TGTGCCAGCAGCCAAGGCCTCTCAGTTACCTACGAGCAGTACTTC. It encodes CASSQGLSVTYEQYF.

V and J are TRBV2 and TRBJ1-4, with 7 bases fitting TRBD1. The germline CDR1 and CDR2 sequences are SNHLY and FYNNEI. This CDR3 is 18 amino acids long. After removal of 0 bases from V and 10 bases from J, the junction contained 17 bases not matched to a gene. CDR3 coding DNA: TGTGCCAGCAGTGAAGCGCTTGTAAGGGCAGGGGGAAGGGTAAAACTGTTTTTT. This gives the protein CASSEALVRAGGRVKLFF. Supplemented by reference TRBV2 and TRBJ1-4, the full variable domain reads EPEVTQTPSHQVTQMGQEVILRCVPISNHLYFYWYRQILGQKVEFLVSFYNNEISEKSEIFDDQFSVERPDGSNFTLKIRSTKLEDSAMYFCASSEALVRAGGRVKLFFGSGTQLSVL.

The chain couples TRBV5-6 to TRBJ1-1; TRBD1 might be the D (5 bases). V was cut by 0 bases and J by 4 bases, with 7 bases left in between. The CDR3 extends over 13 amino acids. The germline V gene has CDR1 SGHDT and CDR2 YYEEEE. This CDR3 is CASSLVGPTEAFF. The CDR3 nucleotides are TGTGCCAGCAGCTTGGTGGGGCCCACTGAAGCTTTCTTT.

The V and J genes are TRBV5-4 and TRBJ2-7; 7 positions agree with TRBD1. The CDR3 has 14 amino acids. CDR1 and CDR2 from the germline V gene are SGHNT and YYREEE (reference sequence). The ends lost 4 bases at V and 6 bases at J; junction bases unmatched: 10. CDR3 in amino acids: CASSRRTGRGEQYF. For the CDR3, the DNA is TGTGCCAGCAGCCGACGGACAGGTCGGGGCGAGCAGTACTTC.

CDR3 sequence (DNA): TGCAGTGCTAGATCGGCGCAGGGACGGCAGCCCCAGCATTTT. This encodes CSARSAQGRQPQHF. The chain recombines TRBV20-1 with TRBJ1-5, with D perhaps TRBD1 (5 bases). V lost 2 bases, J lost 7 bases, and 15 bases lay in between. CDR1 is DFQATT and CDR2 is SNEGSKA in the germline V gene (reference sequence). This CDR3 is 14 amino acids long.

CDR3 sequence: CASSRGEVAPLHF. The CDR3 DNA is TGTGCCAGCAGCCGAGGGGAAGTGGCACCCCTCCACTTT. This sequence joins TRBV7-8 and TRBJ1-6, with D possibly matching TRBD1 (5 bases). The CDR3 consists of 13 residues. Germline V lookup: CDR1 SGHVS, CDR2 FQNEAQ. Between the trimmed V and J ends, which lost 5 bases and 11 bases, there was a span of 13 bases.

The chain combines TRBV28 with TRBJ2-5; D gene unclear. The CDR3 has 15 residues. V gave up 2 bases and J gave up 1 base, with 11 bases separating them. CDR1 and CDR2 from the germline V gene are MDHEN and SYDVKM. In DNA, the CDR3 is TGTGCCAGCAGTTTAGGAGCCAGCTCCCAAGAGACCCAGTACTTC. It yields the protein CASSLGASSQETQYF.

This clonotype was picked up a small number of times. This chain links TRBV7-2 with TRBJ1-5, with a weak D call TRBD1 (5 bases). The CDR3 sequence is 15 residues long. Germline V gives CDR1 SGHTA, CDR2 FQGNSA. V was trimmed by 5 bases and J by 2 bases, leaving 13 bases between them. CDR3: CASSGRVLGNQPQHF. In nucleotides, the CDR3 is TGTGCCAGCAGCGGCAGGGTTTTAGGCAATCAGCCCCAGCATTTT.

This chain links TRBV5-1 with TRBJ2-1; the D gene is possibly TRBD2 (5 bases). The CDR3 is 13 amino acids. Trimming left V 2 bases short and J 4 bases short, with 7 bases between. Per the germline V gene, CDR1 is SGHRS and CDR2 is YFSETQ. In nucleotides, the CDR3 is TGCGCCAGCAGCTTAGCGGATTACAATGAGCAGTTCTTC. This sequence encodes CASSLADYNEQFF. The complete variable domain, with remaining parts taken from reference TRBV5-1 and TRBJ2-1, reads KAGVTQTPRYLIKTRGQQVTLSCSPISGHRSVSWYQQTPGQGLQFLFEYFSETQRNKGNFPGRFSGRQFSNSRSEMNVSTLELGDSALYLCASSLADYNEQFFGPGTRLTVL.

This clonotype was observed a few times. The V call is TRBV12-3 or TRBV12-4, the J call TRBJ2-1, with 8 nucleotides matching TRBD1. The CDR3 spans 12 residues. V lost 10 bases and J lost 5; bases outside the gene matches: 4. In DNA form, the CDR3 reads TGTGCCATACAGGGGGATAACAATGAGCAGTTCTTC. It codes for CAIQGDNNEQFF.

The V and J genes are TRBV28 and TRBJ1-1, with TRBD1 matching over 7 bases. There are 18 residues in the CDR3. Germline assignment: CDR1 MDHEN and CDR2 SYDVKM. Trimming removed 3 bases from V and 0 bases from J; junction bases left unmatched: 13. The CDR3 here is CASSFFVGQDLVNTEAFF. CDR3 DNA sequence: TGTGCCAGCAGTTTTTTTGTTGGACAGGACCTAGTGAACACTGAAGCTTTCTTT.

V is TRBV7-2 and J is TRBJ1-2, with TRBD1 matching 7 bases. Germline CDR1 is SGHTA and CDR2 is FQGNSA. With 3 bases clipped from V and 8 bases from J, the junction kept 21 bases outside the gene matches. This CDR3 contains 18 residues. CDR3 sequence reads: CASSLGPTGHGLLSGYTF. In DNA, the CDR3 is TGTGCCAGCAGCTTGGGCCCGACAGGGCACGGGCTCCTTTCCGGCTACACCTTC.

This clonotype was seen more than once but under ten times. The chain recombines TRBV6-2 or TRBV6-3 with TRBJ2-4; D is unclear. There are 13 residues in the CDR3. V lost 5 bases and J 5 bases, leaving 10 bases between the germline ends. CDR1 and CDR2 (germline): MNHEY, SVGEGT. The CDR3 reads CASSPNTENIQYF. The CDR3, as DNA: TGTGCCAGCAGTCCTAACACAGAAAACATTCAGTACTTC.

The chain uses TRBV20-1 and TRBJ2-7; 7 bases line up with TRBD1. This CDR3 spans 15 amino acids. CDR1 is DFQATT, CDR2 SNEGSKA, per germline (reference sequence). The V gene end was trimmed by 0 bases and the J gene end by 2 bases; junction bases not matched to a gene: 7. The CDR3, as DNA: TGCAGTGCTAGAGATGAGAGACAGGGTCCCTACGAGCAGTACTTC. Protein sequence: CSARDERQGPYEQYF.

The chain combines TRBV12-3 or TRBV12-4 with TRBJ1-5, with TRBD1 identical over 9 bases. Trimming cost V 6 bases and J 7 bases; bases outside gene matches: 10. This CDR3 has 15 amino acids. The CDR3 DNA reads TGTGCCAGCAGAAAACAGGGGGCGGCGTGGCAGCCCCAGCATTTT. It encodes CASRKQGAAWQPQHF.

This clonotype was seen a few times. The chain links TRBV10-3 to TRBJ1-2; 12 nucleotides match TRBD1. V was pared by 6 bases and J by 4 bases, with 3 bases of the junction left unmatched. Germline V gene lookup returns CDR1 ENHRY and CDR2 SYGVKD. This CDR3 region has 14 residues. As DNA, the CDR3 is TGTGCCATCAGGGGGACAGGGGGCGTCTATGGCTACACCTTC. Protein product: CAIRGTGGVYGYTF.

This clonotype was seen more than once but under ten times. The chain joins TRBV28 to TRBJ1-1; 9 bases are shared with TRBD1. Trimming at V came to 5 bases and at J to 5 bases, leaving 6 bases not matched to a gene. From germline, CDR1 is MDHEN and CDR2 SYDVKM. The CDR3 length is 14 residues. The CDR3 loop reads CASSHTGGWTEAFF. CDR3 DNA: TGTGCCAGCAGTCACACAGGGGGCTGGACTGAAGCTTTCTTT.

The chain recombines TRBV5-1 with TRBJ2-7, with D possibly TRBD2 on 6 matching bases. The V end was cut by 1 base, the J end by 2 bases, with 13 bases between. This CDR3 is built from 15 residues. Germline CDR1 and CDR2: SGHRS and YFSETQ. CDR3 DNA: TGCGCCAGCAGCTTGAAGGCGGGGTCTACCTACGAGCAGTACTTC. Translation: CASSLKAGSTYEQYF.

This clonotype came up a few times. The genes are TRBV5-1 and TRBJ1-6; D possibly corresponds to TRBD1 (6 bases). The CDR3 is 15 amino acids. V lost 0 bases and J lost 9, with 13 bases in between. The germline V gene encodes CDR1 SGHRS and CDR2 YFSETQ. The CDR3 is CASSLGQASGSPLHF. CDR3 sequence (DNA): TGCGCCAGCAGCTTGGGACAGGCGTCTGGTTCACCCCTCCACTTT.

The chain recombines TRBV4-3 with TRBJ1-2; a possible D gene is TRBD1 (6 bases). From germline, CDR1 is LGHNA and CDR2 YSLEER. V shed 5 bases and J shed 8 bases, with 21 bases lying between them. The CDR3 covers 15 residues. CDR3 bases: TGCGCCAGCAGCAGATACCTGAGGGGGGCAGGGGGCTACACCTTC. Amino acid sequence: CASSRYLRGAGGYTF.

The CDR3 protein is CASSPGQRRVPGYTF. CDR3 sequence (DNA): TGTGCCAGCTCACCAGGCCAACGCAGGGTTCCCGGCTACACCTTC. The J gene is TRBJ1-2, the V gene TRBV18; weak D call: TRBD1 (5 bases). The CDR3 covers 15 residues. Germline CDR1 KGHSH, CDR2 LQKENI. The V end was cut by 2 bases, the J end by 8 bases, with 18 bases between. The complete variable domain, with remaining parts taken from reference TRBV18 and TRBJ1-2, reads NAGVMQNPRHLVRRRGQEARLRCSPMKGHSHVYWYRQLPEEGLKFMVYLQKENIIDESGMPKERFSAEFPKEGPSILRIQQVVRGDSAAYFCASSPGQRRVPGYTFGSGTRLTVV.

This chain joins TRBV6-5 and TRBJ1-1; TRBD1 matches at 8 bases. The germline V gene has CDR1 MNHEY and CDR2 SVGAGI. The trim removed 6 bases at V and 5 bases at J, leaving 11 bases unmatched. The CDR3 covers 15 residues. In DNA form, the CDR3 reads TGTGCCAGCAGCCACCCCGACAGGGGTGTGACTGAAGCTTTCTTT. Its protein product is CASSHPDRGVTEAFF.

CDR3 in DNA: TGCGCCAGCAGCTTGGTCATCCAGTCCTACAATGAGCAGTTCTTC. This codes for CASSLVIQSYNEQFF. The chain couples TRBV5-1 to TRBJ2-1, with D hard to call. Germline lookup yields CDR1 SGHRS and CDR2 YFSETQ. V lost 0 bases and J lost 1, with 8 bases in between. CDR3 length: 15 residues.

This clonotype was observed a handful of times. V and J are TRBV12-3 or TRBV12-4 and TRBJ1-2; D may be TRBD1 (5 bases). The V gene lost 7 bases and the J gene lost 5 bases, with 17 bases spanning the gap. This CDR3 comprises 14 residues. The chain's CDR3 is CASINRGRAYGYTF. CDR3 bases: TGTGCCAGCATAAATCGGGGCAGGGCTTATGGCTACACCTTC.

J is TRBJ1-2 and V is TRBV12-3 or TRBV12-4; TRBD1 agrees at 9 bases. The CDR3 length is 14 residues. V was pared by 5 bases and J by 8 bases, with 9 bases of the junction left unmatched. Here the CDR3 reads CASSAPGTGWGYTF. The CDR3 region has the DNA TGTGCCAGCAGTGCCCCCGGGACAGGGTGGGGCTACACCTTC.

This clonotype was seen more than once but under ten times. This chain uses TRBV18 with TRBJ2-6; 8 bases are a match to TRBD1. The germline gives CDR1 KGHSH, CDR2 LQKENI. CDR3 length: 15 amino acids. V gave up 4 bases and J gave up 2 bases; unmatched junction bases: 1. The chain's CDR3 is CASSRTGTGANVLTF. In nucleotides, the CDR3 is TGTGCCAGCTCACGGACAGGGACTGGGGCCAACGTCCTGACTTTC.

This clonotype was seen more than once but under ten times. The chain uses TRBV7-2 and TRBJ1-2; TRBD1 matches at 9 bases. Germline V gene sequence: CDR1 SGHTA, CDR2 FQGNSA. The CDR3 contains 13 residues. V shed 5 bases, J shed 4 bases, and the junction held 2 bases outside the gene matches. The CDR3 DNA is TGTGCCAGCAGCAGGGGACAGGGCTATGGCTACACCTTC. Protein product: CASSRGQGYGYTF.

This clonotype was counted only a few times. The CDR3 region has the DNA TGTGCCAGCAGCTTAGCCGGCAGGGAAGGTTCACCCCTCCACTTT. This encodes CASSLAGREGSPLHF. The J gene is TRBJ1-6, the V gene TRBV11-2; D is perhaps TRBD1 (5 bases). The V gene's germline CDR1 is SGHAT and CDR2 FQNNGV. The CDR3 runs to 15 residues. V was clipped by 1 base and J by 9 bases, with 13 bases between them.

This chain links TRBV7-7 with TRBJ2-1, with D uncertain. The germline V and J ends were trimmed by 3 bases and 8 bases, with 11 bases remaining between them. Germline V gene data show CDR1 as SSHAT and CDR2 as FNYEAQ (reference sequence). The CDR3 spans 13 residues. The CDR3 region is CASSFPPRDEQFF. As DNA, the CDR3 is TGTGCCAGCAGCTTTCCCCCTAGGGATGAGCAGTTCTTC.

The chain recombines TRBV6-5 with TRBJ2-5; 7 nucleotides agree with TRBD1. The CDR3 length is 14 residues. With 5 bases clipped from V and 2 bases from J, the junction kept 5 bases outside the gene matches. The V gene's germline CDR1 is MNHEY and CDR2 SVGAGI. The CDR3 reads CASSLDRVQETQYF. For the CDR3, the DNA is TGTGCCAGCAGTCTAGACAGGGTACAAGAGACCCAGTACTTC.

The V and J genes are TRBV4-1 and TRBJ1-5, with D unclear. The CDR3 has 15 residues. V was shortened by 2 bases and J by 5 bases, with 13 bases between the two germline ends. Germline V gene data show CDR1 as MGHRA and CDR2 as YSYEKL. The CDR3 DNA is TGCGCCAGCAGCCAAAACCCGGACCGATATCAGCCCCAGCATTTT. Its protein is CASSQNPDRYQPQHF.